These 17 T cell receptor beta chains came from one sample sequenced in a study of blood T cell repertoires in COVID-19. Produced via immunoSEQ multiplex PCR; TCRdb's table is partial and in-frame only. The table includes approximately 170,000 clones, about nine tenths detected once. The material sequenced was PBMCs or T cells enriched from blood (not recorded which). These receptors were obtained from a woman under 30 who had recovered from COVID-19.

The chain couples TRBV2 to TRBJ2-1; TRBD2 aligns across 8 bases. The CDR3 runs 12 residues. Germline values: CDR1 SNHLY, CDR2 FYNNEI. The J segment lost 9 bases and the V segment lost 7 bases, leaving 5 bases of the junction unmatched. DNA for the CDR3: TGTGCCAGCAAAACGGGGGGGCTTGAGCAGTTCTTC. Amino acids: CASKTGGLEQFF.

J is TRBJ2-1 and V is TRBV2; D may be TRBD1 (5 bases). CDR1 is SNHLY and CDR2 is FYNNEI in the germline V gene. The CDR3 is 11 residues long. V shed 6 bases and J shed 7 bases, with 7 bases lying between them. CDR3: CASRRQNEQFF. For the CDR3, the DNA is TGTGCCAGCAGGAGACAGAATGAGCAGTTCTTC.

The chain uses TRBV4-2 and TRBJ2-1, with TRBD1 as a possible D gene (5 bases). Per germline, CDR1 LGHNA and CDR2 YNFKEQ. V lost 4 bases and J lost 2, with 12 bases in between. This CDR3 has 15 residues. The CDR3 region has the DNA TGTGCCAGCAGCCCACAGGTCCCCACCTACAATGAGCAGTTCTTC. Protein: CASSPQVPTYNEQFF.

The gene calls are TRBV11-2 and TRBJ2-5; the match to TRBD2 covers 8 bases. The CDR3 length is 15 residues. Germline CDR1 is SGHAT and CDR2 is FQNNGV. The V gene end was trimmed by 3 bases and the J gene end by 3 bases; junction bases not matched to a gene: 6. CDR3 amino acids: CASSFRYSGEETQYF. The CDR3 DNA reads as TGTGCCAGCAGCTTCCGCTATAGCGGGGAAGAGACCCAGTACTTC. Drawing the rest from reference TRBV11-2 and TRBJ2-5, the complete variable domain is EAGVAQSPRYKIIEKRQSVAFWCNPISGHATLYWYQQILGQGPKLLIQFQNNGVVDDSQLPKDRFSAERLKGVDSTLKIQPAKLEDSAVYLCASSFRYSGEETQYFGPGTRLLVL.

The V gene is TRBV20-1, the J gene TRBJ1-2, with D possibly TRBD1 on 5 matching bases. Trimming took off 3 bases at V and 4 bases at J, with 15 bases between the two ends. This CDR3 has 14 residues. Germline CDR1 is DFQATT and CDR2 is SNEGSKA (reference sequence). CDR3 sequence: CSASKGEGPYGYTF. The CDR3 nucleotides read TGCAGTGCTAGTAAAGGGGAGGGTCCCTATGGCTACACCTTC.

The gene calls are TRBV28 and TRBJ1-5, with unresolved D. Germline CDR1 and CDR2: MDHEN and SYDVKM. The CDR3 has 13 residues. The germline V and J ends were trimmed by 6 bases and 4 bases, with 10 bases remaining between them. CDR3 DNA: TGTGCCAGCAGCGGGGATACAAATCAGCCCCAGCATTTT. Translating gives CASSGDTNQPQHF.

V and J are TRBV24-1 and TRBJ1-2; D gene unclear. CDR1 is KGHDR, CDR2 SFDVKD, per germline. The CDR3 consists of 14 residues. Trimming shortened V by 0 bases and J by 6 bases, and 10 bases separated the two germline ends. The CDR3 DNA reads TGTGCCACCAGTGATTTGGAAGGGAGGGATGGCTACACCTTC. Translated, it gives CATSDLEGRDGYTF.

This chain uses TRBV6-5 with TRBJ2-7; 10 bases align to TRBD2. This CDR3 region has 14 residues. Germline loops: CDR1 MNHEY, CDR2 SVGAGI. V lost 6 bases and J lost 4; bases outside the gene matches: 6. The CDR3 DNA follows: TGTGCCAGCAGCGGGACTAGCGTCGGGTACGAGCAGTACTTC. Its translation: CASSGTSVGYEQYF.

V and J are TRBV28 and TRBJ2-1; 9 bases line up with TRBD1. CDR1 MDHEN and CDR2 SYDVKM come from the germline V gene. Trimming took 7 bases from V and 12 from J; bases not matched to a gene: 16. The CDR3 extends over 15 amino acids. Here the CDR3 DNA reads TGTGCCAGCACCGAACAGGGGGCGATCCCGGGTGGGCAGTTCTTC. Translating it yields CASTEQGAIPGGQFF.

The chain is built from TRBV5-4 and TRBJ2-1, with D possibly being TRBD1 (5 bases). Trimming removed 4 bases from V and 4 bases from J, with 9 bases in between. This CDR3 has 13 residues. The germline CDR1 and CDR2 sequences are SGHNT and YYREEE (reference sequence). Here the CDR3 reads CASSVDRYNEQFF. The CDR3 DNA sequence: TGTGCCAGCAGCGTAGACAGATACAATGAGCAGTTCTTC. Using reference TRBV5-4 and TRBJ2-1 for the parts outside the CDR3, the full variable domain is ETGVTQSPTHLIKTRGQQVTLRCSSQSGHNTVSWYQQALGQGPQFIFQYYREEENGRGNFPPRFSGLQFPNYSSELNVNALELDDSALYLCASSVDRYNEQFFGPGTRLTVL.

The CDR3 loop is CASSLEGTYNSPLHF. In DNA, the CDR3 is TGCGCCAGCAGCTTGGAGGGGACCTATAATTCACCCCTCCACTTT. The chain is built from TRBV5-1 and TRBJ1-6; the D gene is possibly TRBD1 (5 bases). Germline V gene sequence: CDR1 SGHRS, CDR2 YFSETQ. The V and J ends lost 0 bases and 2 bases respectively, with 6 bases between them. The CDR3 contains 15 residues. The variable domain in full, completed from reference TRBV5-1 and TRBJ1-6, reads KAGVTQTPRYLIKTRGQQVTLSCSPISGHRSVSWYQQTPGQGLQFLFEYFSETQRNKGNFPGRFSGRQFSNSRSEMNVSTLELGDSALYLCASSLEGTYNSPLHFGNGTRLTVT.

The CDR3 spells CASSRTGTGGAMIVFF. In DNA, the CDR3 is TGTGCCAGCAGCCGGACCGGGACAGGGGGGGCAATGATTGTGTTCTTC. The chain carries TRBV3-1 (or the pseudogene TRBV3-2) and TRBJ2-1; 11 nucleotides match TRBD1. The V gene's germline CDR1 is LGHDT and CDR2 YNNKEL (reference sequence). J gave up 15 bases and V 4 bases, and 17 bases lay outside the gene matches. The CDR3 covers 16 residues.

V gene TRBV19 combines with J gene TRBJ2-1; D is uncertain. Germline V lookup: CDR1 LNHDA, CDR2 SQIVND (reference sequence). V lost 4 bases to trimming and J lost 0 bases, with 16 bases between them. The CDR3 is 17 residues long. CDR3 DNA: TGTGCCAGTAGTACCCTCCCCCCAGATTCCTCCTACAATGAGCAGTTCTTC. It specifies CASSTLPPDSSYNEQFF.

This chain links TRBV29-1 with TRBJ1-3, with TRBD1 matching over 8 bases. V shed 7 bases, J shed 0 bases, and the junction held 2 bases outside the gene matches. This CDR3 region has 13 residues. The germline CDR1 and CDR2 sequences are SQVTM and ANQGSEA. CDR3 nucleotides: TGCAGCGGTACAGGGGGCTCTGGAAACACCATATATTTT. It yields the protein CSGTGGSGNTIYF. Based on the CDR3 plus reference TRBV29-1 and TRBJ1-3, the full variable domain is SAVISQKPSRDICQRGTSLTIQCQVDSQVTMMFWYRQQPGQSLTLIATANQGSEATYESGFVIDKFPISRPNLTFSTLTVSNMSPEDSSIYLCSGTGGSGNTIYFGEGSWLTVV.

This chain uses TRBV18 with TRBJ2-3; D possibly corresponds to TRBD1 (6 bases). V was shortened by 1 base and J by 1 base, with 12 bases between the two germline ends. The germline CDR1 and CDR2 sequences are KGHSH and LQKENI. The CDR3 runs 16 residues. DNA for the CDR3: TGTGCCAGCTCACCACTTGGGGGCGACGGCACAGATACGCAGTATTTT. It specifies CASSPLGGDGTDTQYF.

The rearrangement uses TRBV4-1 and TRBJ1-1, with 7 bases matching TRBD1. The germline CDR1 and CDR2 sequences are MGHRA and YSYEKL. CDR3 size: 15 residues. The J segment lost 1 base and the V segment lost 7 bases, leaving 9 bases of the junction unmatched. CDR3 region: CASIALGTANTEAFF. Written as DNA, the CDR3 is TGCGCCAGCATCGCGCTCGGGACAGCGAACACTGAAGCTTTCTTT.

This clone was seen once. The chain links TRBV10-3 to TRBJ1-1; D possibly corresponds to TRBD1 (5 bases). Trimming pared 10 bases from V and 1 base from J, leaving 13 bases between. This CDR3 spans 13 amino acids. CDR1 ENHRY and CDR2 SYGVKD come from the germline V gene. The CDR3 loop reads CATTTERNTEAFF. CDR3 in DNA: TGTGCCACCACGACAGAGAGGAACACTGAAGCTTTCTTT.